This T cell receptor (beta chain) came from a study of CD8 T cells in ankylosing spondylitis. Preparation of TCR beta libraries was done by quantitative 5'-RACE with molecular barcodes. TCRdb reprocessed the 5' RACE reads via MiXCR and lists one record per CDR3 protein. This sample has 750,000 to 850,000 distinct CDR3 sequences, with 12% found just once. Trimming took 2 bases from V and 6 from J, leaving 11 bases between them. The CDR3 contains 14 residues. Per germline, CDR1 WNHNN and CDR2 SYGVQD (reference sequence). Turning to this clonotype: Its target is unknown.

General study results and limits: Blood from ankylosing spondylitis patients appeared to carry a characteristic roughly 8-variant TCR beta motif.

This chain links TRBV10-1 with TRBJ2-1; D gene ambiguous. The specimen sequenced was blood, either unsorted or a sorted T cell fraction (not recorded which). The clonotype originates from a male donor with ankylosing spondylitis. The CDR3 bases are TGCGCCAGCAGTGAGGGTTTGACATCCAATGAGCAGTTCTTC. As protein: CASSEGLTSNEQFF.